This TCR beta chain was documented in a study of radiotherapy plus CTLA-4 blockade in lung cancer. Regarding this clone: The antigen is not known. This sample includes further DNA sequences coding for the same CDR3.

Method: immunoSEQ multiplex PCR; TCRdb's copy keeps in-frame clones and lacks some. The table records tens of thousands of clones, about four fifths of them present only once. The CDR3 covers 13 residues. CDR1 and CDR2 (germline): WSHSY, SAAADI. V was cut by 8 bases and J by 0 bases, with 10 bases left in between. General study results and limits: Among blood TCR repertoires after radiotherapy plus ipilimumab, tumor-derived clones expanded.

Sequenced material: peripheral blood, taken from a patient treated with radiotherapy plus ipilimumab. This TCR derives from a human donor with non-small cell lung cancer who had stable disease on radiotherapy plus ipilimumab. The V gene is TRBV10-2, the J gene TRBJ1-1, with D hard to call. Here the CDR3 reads CASRPGMNTEAFF. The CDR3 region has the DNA TGCGCCAGCCGCCCGGGGATGAACACTGAAGCTTTCTTT.